This TCR beta chain was sequenced for a study of control samples from healthy donors and cancer patients. The V gene lost 0 bases and the J gene lost 8 bases, with 12 bases spanning the gap. The CDR3 runs 14 residues. Germline V gene lookup returns CDR1 LGHDT and CDR2 YNNKEL (reference sequence). This table comes from immunoSEQ multiplex PCR, and its TCRdb copy is limited to in-frame clones, with some not included. Of roughly 120,000 clones detected, 75% to 90% appear once; the ten largest clones hold 17%. The TCR was taken from a woman aged 50 to 65 in good health. Sequenced material: blood. The chain couples TRBV3-1 (or the pseudogene TRBV3-2) to TRBJ2-3; D may correspond to TRBD1 or TRBD2 (5 bases each). The CDR3 region has the DNA TGTGCCAGCAGCCAAGATCGGGTTGGGGGTACGCAGTATTTT. Protein sequence: CASSQDRVGGTQYF.